The entry that follows covers one T cell receptor (beta chain) sequence. Its antigen remains unidentified. UMIs were attached via template switching, each with a 6-nucleotide sample barcode. One entry per CDR3 protein, without DNA, is what TCRdb gives after re-calling the 5' RACE reads. This sample's clone table lists 350,000 to 400,000 distinct CDR3 sequences. The entry originates in a study of monozygotic twins with inflammatory bowel disease. General study points: Using the inverse Simpson index, IBD patients had lower TCRbeta diversity than healthy co-twins. Lower sharing of clonotypes with other individuals was seen in IBD patients than in healthy twins. This was most marked in patients showing signs of disease activity. The analysis failed to separate different T cell subtypes.

What was sequenced was blood. The TCR sequence derives from a human donor with ulcerative colitis or Crohn's disease, or a healthy co-twin of an affected twin (not recorded which).

The CDR3 sequence: CASSLPGGAGYQETQYF. J is TRBJ2-5 and V is TRBV5-1; the TCRdb D gene call, TRBD1, has no DNA to confirm it. CDR1 SGHRS and CDR2 YFSETQ come from the germline V gene. This CDR3 has 17 amino acids.